The T cell receptor (beta chain) under discussion was sequenced for a study of blood T cell repertoires in COVID-19. TCRdb keeps only in-frame clones here, not all; method: immunoSEQ multiplex PCR. The data hold some 60,000 clones, with around nine tenths observed a single time. The TCR sequence derives from a man aged 55 to 70 with acute or convalescent COVID-19. Sequenced input: peripheral blood.

The CDR3 DNA reads as TGTGCCAGCAGCCCAGCGGGAGGGCCATACAATGAGCAGTTCTTC. It translates to CASSPAGGPYNEQFF. The J gene is TRBJ2-1, the V gene TRBV3-1 (or the pseudogene TRBV3-2), with 10 bases matching TRBD2. In germline, CDR1 is LGHDT, CDR2 YNNKEL (reference sequence). The CDR3 loop spans 15 amino acids. Trimming cost V 4 bases and J 4 bases; bases outside gene matches: 4.